The clone carrying this TCR beta chain was counted only a few times. Trimming removed 1 base from V and 1 base from J, with 8 bases in between. The germline gives CDR1 SGHRS, CDR2 YFSETQ. The CDR3 is 14 residues long. These data originate in a study of blood T cell repertoires in COVID-19. Background on the study: Acute-phase and convalescent COVID-19 samples originated in the United States, Italy and Spain.

How the authors handled the data: Reference gene primer amplification in the assay estimated nucleated cell counts. Repertoires were generated with immunoSEQ multiplex PCR, while TCRdb's copy carries only in-frame clones and drops some. That table gives V, J and clone size, and the DNA gave D and trimming. The sample contains 130,000 to 150,000 clones, 80% to 90% of which appear only once. This sequence originates from a human donor with acute or convalescent COVID-19. The donor label of this sample is uncertain. Sequenced sample: peripheral blood. The V and J genes are TRBV5-1 and TRBJ1-1; weak D call: TRBD1 (5 bases). The CDR3 sequence is CASSLFQGNTEAFF. The CDR3 bases are TGCGCCAGCAGCTTGTTTCAGGGGAACACTGAAGCTTTCTTT.